This T cell receptor (beta chain) stems from a study of T cells in Graves' hyperthyroidism and ophthalmopathy. Study information: It was at initial diagnosis, before any treatment, that peripheral blood was collected.

Overall study findings and caveats: Most expanded thyroid clonotypes above 0.001 also appeared in blood.

CDR3 size: 15 residues. V was cut by 6 bases and J by 0 bases, with 13 bases left in between. Germline CDR1 is SGHNT and CDR2 is YENEEA. Amplification yielded TCR beta CDR3 regions, with RNA transcripts as the source. The TCR CDR3 was amplified in a first-round RT-PCR using the HTBI primer set. From the multiplex PCR reads, TCRdb called clonotypes with MiXCR, one entry per CDR3 protein. The table records 300,000 to 400,000 distinct CDR3 sequences, around 13% of them present only once. Hyperthyroidism was newly diagnosed in patients aged 18 to 65 (duration under 2 months). Many counts were recorded for this clonotype. Its antigen is undetermined.

The chain employs TRBV11-3 and TRBJ2-3, with TRBD1 as a possible D gene (6 bases). This sequence originates from a woman under 30 with Graves' hyperthyroidism. Input material: blood. The CDR3 protein is CASSSTGFSTDTQYF. The CDR3 DNA sequence: TGTGCCAGCAGTTCTACAGGGTTCAGCACAGATACGCAGTATTTT.